This T cell receptor beta chain was identified during a study of T-cell reconstitution after alpha-beta-depleted transplantation in children. Molecular barcoding with unique molecular identifiers was used for the TCRbeta library. TCRdb redid the calling of the PCR reads with MiXCR, one entry per CDR3 protein. The sample yields 700,000 to 950,000 distinct CDR3 sequences, around 15% seen once. V lost 5 bases to trimming and J lost 8 bases, with 10 bases between them. Looked up from germline, CDR1 is MDHEN and CDR2 is SYDVKM. This CDR3 is 12 amino acids long. The gene calls are TRBV28 and TRBJ1-3, with D uncertain. The TCR was taken from a male patient between 10 and 17 years old who had a stem cell transplant for acute lymphoblastic leukemia, so the T cells may come from the graft donor. The specimen comprised PBMCs, mostly from graft donor cells, sampled 360 days after TCRalphabeta/CD19-depleted stem cell transplant. DNA for the CDR3: TGTGCCAGCAGTCCGAGGCGGGACACCATATATTTT. The encoded protein is CASSPRRDTIYF.